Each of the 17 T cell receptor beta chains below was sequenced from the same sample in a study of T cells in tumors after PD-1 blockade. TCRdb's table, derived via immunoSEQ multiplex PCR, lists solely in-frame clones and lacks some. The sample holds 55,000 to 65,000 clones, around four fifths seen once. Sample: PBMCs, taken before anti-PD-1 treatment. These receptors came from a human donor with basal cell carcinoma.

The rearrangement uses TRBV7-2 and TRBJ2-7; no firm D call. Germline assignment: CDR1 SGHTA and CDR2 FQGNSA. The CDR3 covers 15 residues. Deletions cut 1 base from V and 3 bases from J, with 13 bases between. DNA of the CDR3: TGTGCCAGCAGCTTAGTTACTAATGGCCACTACGAGCAGTACTTC. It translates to CASSLVTNGHYEQYF. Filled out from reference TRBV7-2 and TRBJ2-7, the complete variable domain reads GAGVSQSPSNKVTEKGKDVELRCDPISGHTALYWYRQSLGQGLEFLIYFQGNSAPDKSGLPSDRFSAERTGGSVSTLTIQRTQQEDSAVYLCASSLVTNGHYEQYFGPGTRLTVT.

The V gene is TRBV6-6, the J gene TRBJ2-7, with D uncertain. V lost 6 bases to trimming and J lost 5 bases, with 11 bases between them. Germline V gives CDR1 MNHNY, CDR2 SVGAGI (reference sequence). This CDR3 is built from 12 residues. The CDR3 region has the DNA TGTGCCAGCAGGAATCTATACCACGAGCAGTACTTC. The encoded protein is CASRNLYHEQYF.

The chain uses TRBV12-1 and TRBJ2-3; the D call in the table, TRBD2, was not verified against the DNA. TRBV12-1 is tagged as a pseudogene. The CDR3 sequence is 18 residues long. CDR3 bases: TGTGCCAGCAGACCTAAAACGCGGGGCTCGGACCGCACAGATACGCAGTATTTT. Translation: CASRPKTRGSDRTDTQYF.

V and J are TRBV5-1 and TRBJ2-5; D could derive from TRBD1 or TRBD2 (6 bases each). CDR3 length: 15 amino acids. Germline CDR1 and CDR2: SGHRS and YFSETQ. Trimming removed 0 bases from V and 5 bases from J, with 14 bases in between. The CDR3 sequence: CASSLARGPMETQYF. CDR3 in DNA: TGCGCCAGCAGCTTGGCCCGGGGGCCGATGGAGACCCAGTACTTC.

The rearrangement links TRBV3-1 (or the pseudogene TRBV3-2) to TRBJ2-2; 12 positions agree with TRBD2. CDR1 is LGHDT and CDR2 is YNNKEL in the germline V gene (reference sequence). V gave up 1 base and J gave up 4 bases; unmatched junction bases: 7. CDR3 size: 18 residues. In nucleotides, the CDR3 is TGTGCCAGCAGCCAAGCGCGGACTAGCGGGGTTGGCACCGGGGAGCTGTTTTTT. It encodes CASSQARTSGVGTGELFF.

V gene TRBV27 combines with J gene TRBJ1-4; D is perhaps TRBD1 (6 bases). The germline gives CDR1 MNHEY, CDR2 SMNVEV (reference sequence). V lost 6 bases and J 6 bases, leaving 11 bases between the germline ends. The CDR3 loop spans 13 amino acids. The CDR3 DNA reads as TGTGCCAGCAGGGGACACGGTCATGAAAAACTGTTTTTT. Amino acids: CASRGHGHEKLFF.

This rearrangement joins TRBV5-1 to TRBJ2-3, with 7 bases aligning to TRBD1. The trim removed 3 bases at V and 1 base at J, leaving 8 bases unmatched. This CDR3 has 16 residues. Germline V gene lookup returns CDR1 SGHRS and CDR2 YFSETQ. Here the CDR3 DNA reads TGCGCCAGCAGCTACACAGGGGTCCCCGGCACAGATACGCAGTATTTT. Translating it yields CASSYTGVPGTDTQYF.

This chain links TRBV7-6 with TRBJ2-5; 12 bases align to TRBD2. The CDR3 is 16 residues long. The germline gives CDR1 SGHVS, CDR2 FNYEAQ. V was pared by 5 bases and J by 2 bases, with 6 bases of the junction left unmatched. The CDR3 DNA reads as TGTGCCAGCAGCGGTACTAGCGGGGGGCCTCAAGAGACCCAGTACTTC. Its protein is CASSGTSGGPQETQYF. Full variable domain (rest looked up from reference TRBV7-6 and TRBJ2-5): GAGVSQSPRYKVTKRGQDVALRCDPISGHVSLYWYRQALGQGPEFLTYFNYEAQQDKSGLPNDRFSAERPEGSISTLTIQRTEQRDSAMYRCASSGTSGGPQETQYFGPGTRLLVL.

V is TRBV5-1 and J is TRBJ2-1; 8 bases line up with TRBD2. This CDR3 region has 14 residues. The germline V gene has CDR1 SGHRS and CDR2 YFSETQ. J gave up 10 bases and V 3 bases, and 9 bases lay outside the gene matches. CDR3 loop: CASSSAGGSGEQFF. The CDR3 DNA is TGCGCCAGCAGCTCGGCGGGGGGATCAGGGGAGCAGTTCTTC. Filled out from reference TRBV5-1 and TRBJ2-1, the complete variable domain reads KAGVTQTPRYLIKTRGQQVTLSCSPISGHRSVSWYQQTPGQGLQFLFEYFSETQRNKGNFPGRFSGRQFSNSRSEMNVSTLELGDSALYLCASSSAGGSGEQFFGPGTRLTVL.

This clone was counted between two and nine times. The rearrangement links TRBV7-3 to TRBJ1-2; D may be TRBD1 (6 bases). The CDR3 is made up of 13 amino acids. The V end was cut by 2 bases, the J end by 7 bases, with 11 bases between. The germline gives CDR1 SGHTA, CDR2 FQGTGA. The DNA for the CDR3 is TGTGCCAGCAGCTTAGATGGGGGCTCTGGCTACACCTTC. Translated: CASSLDGGSGYTF.

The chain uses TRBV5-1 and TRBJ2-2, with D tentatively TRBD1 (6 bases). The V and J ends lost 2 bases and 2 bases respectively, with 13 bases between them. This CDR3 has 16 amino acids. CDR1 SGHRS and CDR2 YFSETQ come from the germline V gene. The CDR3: CASSLQGPGNTGELFF. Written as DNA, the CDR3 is TGCGCCAGCAGCTTACAGGGCCCGGGAAACACCGGGGAGCTGTTTTTT.

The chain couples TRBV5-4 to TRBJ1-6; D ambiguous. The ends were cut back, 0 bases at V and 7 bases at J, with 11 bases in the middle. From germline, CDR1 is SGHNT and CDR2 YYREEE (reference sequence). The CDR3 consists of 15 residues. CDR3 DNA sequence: TGTGCCAGCAGCTTGGGGGGTCGGGAAAATTCACCCCTCCACTTT. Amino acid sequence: CASSLGGRENSPLHF. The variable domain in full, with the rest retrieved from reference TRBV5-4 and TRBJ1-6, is ETGVTQSPTHLIKTRGQQVTLRCSSQSGHNTVSWYQQALGQGPQFIFQYYREEENGRGNFPPRFSGLQFPNYSSELNVNALELDDSALYLCASSLGGRENSPLHFGNGTRLTVT.

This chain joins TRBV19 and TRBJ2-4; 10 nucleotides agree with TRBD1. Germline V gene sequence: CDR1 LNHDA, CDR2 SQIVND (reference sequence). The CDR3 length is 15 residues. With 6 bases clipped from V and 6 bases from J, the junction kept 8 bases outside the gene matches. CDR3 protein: CASSTRTGGRNIQYF. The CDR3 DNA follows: TGTGCCAGTAGCACGAGGACAGGGGGACGAAACATTCAGTACTTC.

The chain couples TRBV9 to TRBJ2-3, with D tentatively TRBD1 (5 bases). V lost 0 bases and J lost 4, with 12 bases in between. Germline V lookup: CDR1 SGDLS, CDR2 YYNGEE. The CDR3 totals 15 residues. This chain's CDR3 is CASSVGSRVPDTQYF. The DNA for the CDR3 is TGTGCCAGCAGCGTAGGTAGCAGGGTTCCAGATACGCAGTATTTT.

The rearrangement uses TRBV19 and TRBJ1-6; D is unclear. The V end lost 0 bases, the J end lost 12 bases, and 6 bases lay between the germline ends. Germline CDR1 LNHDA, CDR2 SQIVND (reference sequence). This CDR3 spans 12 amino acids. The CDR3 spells CASSIDGEPLHF. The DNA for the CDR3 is TGTGCCAGTAGTATAGACGGGGAACCCCTCCACTTT.

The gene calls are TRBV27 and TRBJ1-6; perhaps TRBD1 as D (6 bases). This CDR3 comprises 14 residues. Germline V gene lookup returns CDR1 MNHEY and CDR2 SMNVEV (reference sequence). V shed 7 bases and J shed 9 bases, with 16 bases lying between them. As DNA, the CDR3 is TGTGCCAGCATAATCCCGGGGGCAAGTTCACCCCTCCACTTT. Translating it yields CASIIPGASSPLHF.

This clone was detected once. Here the CDR3 reads CASSPGRYEQYF. The CDR3 region has the DNA TGTGCCAGCAGCCCAGGGAGATACGAGCAGTACTTC. This chain joins TRBV12-3 or TRBV12-4 and TRBJ2-7; D may correspond to TRBD1 or TRBD2 (5 bases each). CDR3 length: 12 amino acids. The V gene lost 6 bases and the J gene lost 4 bases, with 10 bases spanning the gap.